Detailed here is one T cell receptor beta chain. As yet, its antigen is unknown. CDR1 and CDR2 (germline): MDHEN, SYDVKM. The CDR3 is 15 residues long. With V trimmed by 6 bases and J by 6 bases, 13 bases remained unmatched. The data were obtained in a study of T cell responses to AZD1222 COVID-19 vaccine. Across the whole study: Timing groups of about 4 and about 12 weeks for second doses were pooled.

Overall study findings and caveats: Donors were mostly white British, more females; clonal diversity possibly underestimated. Only 5 to 7 individuals given AZD1222 were seropositive at baseline. Spike as a whole was targeted by vaccine-associated CD4 TCRs, dominant at 160-218 and 743-854.

Sequencing was performed with immunoSEQ multiplex PCR; in TCRdb, only in-frame clones are kept and a portion is missing. Counted here are some 130,000 clones, over 85% occurring once; the ten biggest clones make up approximately 3.3%. The source material was peripheral blood, sampled on day 0 of AZD1222 vaccination. The chain combines TRBV28 with TRBJ1-2, with 7 bases identical to TRBD1. The clonotype was recovered from an adult in good health. The CDR3 sequence is CASSPAGTALDGYTF. In DNA, the CDR3 is TGTGCCAGCAGCCCAGCGGGGACAGCGCTCGATGGCTACACCTTC.